This TCR beta chain was recovered during a study of blood T cell repertoires in COVID-19. Overall study: T cells, B-cell-depleted T cells, or PBMCs supplied cDNA or gDNA.

The germline V gene encodes CDR1 SGHTA and CDR2 FQGNSA. This CDR3 comprises 12 residues. V was trimmed by 3 bases and J by 5 bases, leaving 7 bases between them. In the source study's methods: For nucleated cells, counts were estimated from reference gene primer amplification. This table comes from immunoSEQ multiplex PCR, and its TCRdb copy is limited to in-frame clones, with some not included. V and J calls and clone size are given by that table; D and trimming were obtained from the DNA. The sample consists of 200,000 to 250,000 clones, more than 75% of them appearing once. The clonotype originates from a man in his forties with acute or convalescent COVID-19. The sequencing sample was made of peripheral blood. The chain couples TRBV7-2 to TRBJ2-5; tentatively, D is TRBD2 (6 bases). CDR3 protein: CASSFLAETQYF. As DNA, the CDR3 is TGTGCCAGCAGCTTTCTAGCGGAGACCCAGTACTTC. Based on the CDR3 plus reference TRBV7-2 and TRBJ2-5, the full variable domain is GAGVSQSPSNKVTEKGKDVELRCDPISGHTALYWYRQSLGQGLEFLIYFQGNSAPDKSGLPSDRFSAERTGGSVSTLTIQRTQQEDSAVYLCASSFLAETQYFGPGTRLLVL.